These 2 T cell receptor beta chains were sequenced from one sample in a study of PD-1 blockade in classical Hodgkin lymphoma. TCRdb's table, derived via immunoSEQ multiplex PCR, lists solely in-frame clones and lacks some. The data show about 21,000 clones, with around 70% seen just once and roughly a fifth held by the top ten. Patients all relapsed after autologous stem cell transplantation, and there was variation in brentuximab vedotin exposure. The sample in question was peripheral blood mononuclear cells (PBMCs), obtained at baseline. These receptors all come from a human donor with classical Hodgkin lymphoma.

V gene TRBV10-2 combines with J gene TRBJ1-1; TRBD1 agrees at 7 bases. V gave up 6 bases and J gave up 0 bases; unmatched junction bases: 22. Per the germline V gene, CDR1 is WSHSY and CDR2 is SAAADI. The CDR3 length is 20 residues. The CDR3 DNA is TGCGCCAGCAGCCAAAGGGGAGGGACAGCGGCATGGGGGATGAACACTGAAGCTTTCTTT. The encoded protein is CASSQRGGTAAWGMNTEAFF.

The chain recombines TRBV6-1 with TRBJ2-3; D perhaps matches TRBD1 (6 bases). The length of the CDR3 is 14 residues. V dropped 5 bases and J dropped 1 base, with 10 bases sitting between them. Germline loops: CDR1 MNHNS, CDR2 SASEGT. CDR3 sequence: CASSWGHGTDTQYF. CDR3 coding DNA: TGTGCCAGCAGTTGGGGGCATGGCACAGATACGCAGTATTTT.